Presented here are 29 T cell receptor beta chains from one specimen sequenced in a study of post-analysis software for immune sequencing data. Study-level findings and limits: Included in a set of a few TRBV segments more frequent in patients than controls were TRBV5-6, TRBV5-1 and TRBV20-1.

Their antigens remain unidentified. The library was made from cDNA and included unique molecular identifiers. Via MiXCR, TCRdb re-called the PCR reads, giving one row per CDR3 protein. The sample lists 750,000 to 950,000 distinct CDR3 sequences, about 50% occurring once. Sequencing was performed on blood. The receptor source for this set is a girl under 18 with multiple sclerosis.

The V gene is TRBV3-1, the J gene TRBJ2-3; D is possibly TRBD1 (5 bases). The germline gives CDR1 LGHDT, CDR2 YNNKEL (reference sequence). V was clipped by 3 bases and J by 3 bases, with 13 bases between them. The CDR3 loop spans 15 amino acids. CDR3 nucleotides: TGTGCCAGCAGCCACCAAGTCAGGGCAACAGATACGCAGTATTTT. This gives the protein CASSHQVRATDTQYF.

There are a few counts of this clonotype. The chain couples TRBV14 to TRBJ2-3; D remains ambiguous. The V gene's germline CDR1 is SGHDN and CDR2 FVKESK. V was trimmed by 5 bases and J by 0 bases, leaving 12 bases between them. This CDR3 has 15 residues. The CDR3 sequence is CASSFAGFSTDTQYF. CDR3 in DNA: TGTGCCAGCAGCTTCGCCGGTTTTAGCACAGATACGCAGTATTTT.

The chain carries TRBV27 and TRBJ2-4, with a possible D match to TRBD1 (5 bases). The J call may not be correct, given that the DNA end is closer to TRBJ2-7. The CDR3 is 14 amino acids. Germline V lookup: CDR1 MNHEY, CDR2 SMNVEV (reference sequence). This CDR3 is CASGPTATYYEQYF. The CDR3 nucleotides are TGTGCCAGCGGGCCGACAGCCACTTACTACGAGCAGTACTTC.

In this sample, this clonotype turned up a few times. V is TRBV10-3 and J is TRBJ2-7; 15 nucleotides agree with TRBD2. The CDR3 loop spans 15 amino acids. The germline CDR1 and CDR2 sequences are ENHRY and SYGVKD. Losses at the gene ends were 6 bases for V and 7 bases for J; bases not matched to a gene: 7. DNA of the CDR3: TGTGCCATCAGCGCAACCGGGACTAGCGGGAGGGAGCAGTACTTC. It encodes CAISATGTSGREQYF.

The chain combines TRBV20-1 with TRBJ2-7; no reliable D call. This CDR3 comprises 14 residues. V dropped 1 base and J dropped 2 bases, with 12 bases sitting between them. Germline lookup yields CDR1 DFQATT and CDR2 SNEGSKA (reference sequence). CDR3 in amino acids: CSARGSSITYEQYF. CDR3 DNA: TGCAGTGCTAGAGGTTCTTCTATTACCTACGAGCAGTACTTC.

The table lists this clonotype with a few counts. This chain connects TRBV20-1 to TRBJ2-7, with a possible D match to TRBD1 (5 bases). CDR3 length: 14 residues. The V end was cut by 3 bases, the J end by 4 bases, with 16 bases between. CDR1 and CDR2 from the germline V gene are DFQATT and SNEGSKA (reference sequence). The chain's CDR3 is CSASRAGLDYEQYF. CDR3 in DNA: TGCAGTGCTAGTAGGGCAGGGTTGGATTACGAGCAGTACTTC.

The V and J genes are TRBV27 and TRBJ2-7; no clear D gene. The CDR3 runs to 15 residues. Trimming took 6 bases from V and 2 from J, leaving 17 bases between them. Germline CDR1 is MNHEY and CDR2 is SMNVEV (reference sequence). The CDR3 sequence: CASSSKGYATYEQYF. The CDR3 DNA reads as TGTGCCAGCAGCAGCAAAGGTTATGCGACCTACGAGCAGTACTTC.

The chain carries TRBV9 and TRBJ1-5; D possibly corresponds to TRBD1 (6 bases). Trimming cost V 3 bases and J 4 bases, with 14 bases left between them. Germline assignment: CDR1 SGDLS and CDR2 YYNGEE. The CDR3 is made up of 15 amino acids. In DNA, the CDR3 is TGTGCCAGCAGCGAGACAGGCCACCCGAATCAGCCCCAGCATTTT. Translation: CASSETGHPNQPQHF.

V usage is TRBV28 and J usage is TRBJ2-1; unclear D gene. Per germline, CDR1 MDHEN and CDR2 SYDVKM. Trimming cost V 5 bases and J 6 bases, with 8 bases left between them. CDR3 length equals 12 residues. The DNA for the CDR3 is TGTGCCAGCAGTATAGCTGGCAATGAGCAGTTCTTC. As protein: CASSIAGNEQFF.

V usage is TRBV11-3 and J usage is TRBJ2-7; D gene unclear. The CDR3 has 14 amino acids. V lost 2 bases to trimming and J lost 5 bases, with 13 bases between them. Germline CDR1 SGHNT, CDR2 YENEEA. For the CDR3, the DNA is TGTGCCAGCAGCTTATCACAGTCATCTCACGAGCAGTACTTC. As protein: CASSLSQSSHEQYF.

This clonotype came up once. J is TRBJ1-1 and V is TRBV27; a weak D match, TRBD1 (5 bases). The germline CDR1 and CDR2 sequences are MNHEY and SMNVEV (reference sequence). This CDR3 is built from 11 residues. The V end was cut by 9 bases, the J end by 12 bases, with 17 bases between. The CDR3 protein is CASRTDIVTFF. CDR3 sequence (DNA): TGTGCCAGTCGAACGGACATTGTGACTTTCTTT.

The chain recombines TRBV7-6 with TRBJ2-7; D is ambiguous. Germline CDR1 reads SGHVS; CDR2 reads FNYEAQ. The CDR3 is made up of 11 amino acids. Trimming left V 4 bases short and J 5 bases short, with 6 bases between. For the CDR3, the DNA is TGTGCCAGCAGCTCGAAAAACGAGCAGTACTTC. Amino acids: CASSSKNEQYF.

This clonotype has a handful of counts. V is TRBV20-1 and J is TRBJ2-5; 8 nucleotides align to TRBD2. Germline lookup yields CDR1 DFQATT and CDR2 SNEGSKA (reference sequence). The CDR3 is 15 residues long. Trimming at V came to 5 bases and at J to 1 base, leaving 9 bases not matched to a gene. DNA for the CDR3: TGCAGTGCTCGATGGGCTAGCGGGTTCCAAGAGACCCAGTACTTC. It specifies CSARWASGFQETQYF.

V and J are TRBV7-9 and TRBJ1-1; D ambiguous. Germline lookup yields CDR1 SEHNR and CDR2 FQNEAQ (reference sequence). This CDR3 has 17 amino acids. Deletions cut 5 bases from V and 1 base from J, with 20 bases between. The chain's CDR3 is CASSPIVTPPGNTEAFF. The CDR3 nucleotides are TGTGCCAGCAGCCCAATTGTTACACCCCCAGGGAACACTGAAGCTTTCTTT.

The genes are TRBV7-3 and TRBJ2-5, with TRBD2 identical over 11 bases. Looked up from germline, CDR1 is SGHTA and CDR2 is FQGTGA. V gave up 5 bases and J gave up 5 bases; unmatched junction bases: 10. This CDR3 region has 16 residues. CDR3: CASSLRGLAARETQYF. The CDR3 region has the DNA TGTGCCAGCAGCCTAAGGGGACTAGCGGCCCGGGAGACCCAGTACTTC.

This chain links TRBV7-6 with TRBJ1-4; D is ambiguous. Trimming stripped 2 bases from V and 3 bases from J, with 7 bases between. The CDR3 has 14 residues. CDR1 and CDR2 (germline): SGHVS, FNYEAQ. The CDR3, as DNA: TGTGCCAGCAGCTTAAGAAAGGCTAATGAAAAACTGTTTTTT. Protein sequence: CASSLRKANEKLFF.

V is TRBV6-5 and J is TRBJ2-3; a possible D gene is TRBD1 (6 bases). This CDR3 is built from 16 residues. Looked up from germline, CDR1 is MNHEY and CDR2 is SVGAGI. V was cut by 5 bases and J by 4 bases, with 19 bases left in between. CDR3 loop: CASSRAWGPLSDTQYF. CDR3 DNA sequence: TGTGCCAGCAGTCGCGCATGGGGGCCCCTCTCAGATACGCAGTATTTT.

This clonotype occurred a few times. CDR3: CSATRSYEQYF. CDR3 coding DNA: TGCAGTGCTACCCGCTCCTACGAGCAGTACTTC. V usage is TRBV20-1 and J usage is TRBJ2-7; D ambiguous. From germline, CDR1 is DFQATT and CDR2 SNEGSKA (reference sequence). Trimming removed 4 bases from V and 0 bases from J, with 4 bases in between. CDR3 size: 11 residues.

The CDR3 region is CASENRALSYEQYF. The CDR3 nucleotides are TGTGCCAGTGAGAACAGGGCCCTCTCCTACGAGCAGTACTTC. This chain links TRBV7-8 with TRBJ2-7; D possibly corresponds to TRBD1 (6 bases). Deletions cut 9 bases from V and 0 bases from J, with 15 bases between. Germline V CDR1 and CDR2: SGHVS, FQNEAQ. This CDR3 region has 14 residues.

This clonotype was seen more than once but under ten times. The V gene is TRBV29-1, the J gene TRBJ1-2; the match to TRBD1 covers 8 bases. This CDR3 contains 16 residues. Trimming took 4 bases from V and 8 from J; bases not matched to a gene: 18. Germline CDR1 reads SQVTM; CDR2 reads ANQGSEA. The CDR3 region is CSVGERVAGGRQGYTF. The CDR3 nucleotides read TGCAGCGTTGGAGAGAGAGTAGCAGGGGGCAGGCAGGGCTACACCTTC.

The chain links TRBV5-5 to TRBJ2-3; 9 nucleotides agree with TRBD2. The junction had 12 bases not matched to a gene; V was cut back by 1 base and J by 9 bases. In germline, CDR1 is SGHKS, CDR2 YYEKEE (reference sequence). The CDR3 sequence is 16 residues long. CDR3 region: CASSLYAGGEKATQYF. In DNA, the CDR3 is TGTGCCAGCAGCTTGTATGCGGGAGGGGAGAAGGCGACGCAGTATTTT.

The CDR3 region is CSVEAGPYEQYF. The CDR3 coding sequence is TGCAGCGTTGAGGCAGGACCTTACGAGCAGTACTTC. The chain carries TRBV29-1 and TRBJ2-7; D remains ambiguous. The germline CDR1 and CDR2 sequences are SQVTM and ANQGSEA. There are 12 residues in the CDR3. The V end was cut by 3 bases, the J end by 4 bases, with 10 bases between.

This chain connects TRBV7-9 to TRBJ2-3, with 13 nucleotides matching TRBD2. CDR1 and CDR2 from the germline V gene are SEHNR and FQNEAQ (reference sequence). The CDR3 length is 16 residues. V lost 5 bases, J lost 4 bases, and 6 bases stayed unmatched. The DNA of the CDR3 is TGTGCCAGCAGCGTGACTAGCGGGAGGTGGTCAGATACGCAGTATTTT. This translates into CASSVTSGRWSDTQYF. The full variable domain, completed using reference TRBV7-9 and TRBJ2-3, is DTGVSQNPRHKITKRGQNVTFRCDPISEHNRLYWYRQTLGQGPEFLTYFQNEAQLEKSRLLSDRFSAERPKGSFSTLEIQRTEQGDSAMYLCASSVTSGRWSDTQYFGPGTRLTVL.

The chain is built from TRBV6-5 and TRBJ2-7, with 10 bases matching TRBD2. The V gene's germline CDR1 is MNHEY and CDR2 SVGAGI. The ends lost 0 bases at V and 6 bases at J; junction bases unmatched: 17. This CDR3 region has 19 residues. The CDR3, as DNA: TGTGCCAGCAGTTACTCGATACGCCTAGCGGGAGAAGGGCCACGCGAGCAGTACTTC. Translating it yields CASSYSIRLAGEGPREQYF.

This clonotype has a handful of counts. The rearrangement links TRBV20-1 to TRBJ2-7; 8 bases agree with TRBD2. Germline V gene sequence: CDR1 DFQATT, CDR2 SNEGSKA (reference sequence). The ends lost 3 bases at V and 3 bases at J; junction bases unmatched: 7. This CDR3 region has 14 residues. The CDR3 loop is CSASLLAEHYEQYF. The DNA for the CDR3 is TGCAGTGCTAGTTTACTAGCGGAACACTACGAGCAGTACTTC.

The chain carries TRBV12-3 or TRBV12-4 and TRBJ2-3, with 8 positions matching TRBD2. The CDR3 is 16 amino acids. Trimming took 3 bases from V and 4 from J; bases not matched to a gene: 9. CDR3 sequence: CASSFSQAGGPDTQYF. The CDR3 DNA follows: TGTGCCAGCAGTTTTTCCCAGGCGGGAGGTCCAGATACGCAGTATTTT.

This sequence joins TRBV3-1 and TRBJ1-1; D is perhaps TRBD1 (5 bases). V was trimmed by 4 bases and J by 2 bases, leaving 8 bases between them. This CDR3 has 13 residues. CDR1 is LGHDT, CDR2 YNNKEL, per germline (reference sequence). The CDR3 reads CASSPRDNTEAFF. CDR3 nucleotide sequence: TGTGCCAGCAGCCCCCGGGACAACACTGAAGCTTTCTTT.

This clonotype was seen more than once but under ten times. V and J are TRBV27 and TRBJ2-4, with 12 bases that match TRBD2. The DNA end is a closer match to TRBJ2-7, so the J assignment may be wrong. The germline V gene has CDR1 MNHEY and CDR2 SMNVEV (reference sequence). This CDR3 spans 14 amino acids. The CDR3 nucleotides are TGTGCCAGCACCATACTAGCGGGAGGAGGCGAGCAGTACTTC. It translates to CASTILAGGGEQYF.

The table lists this clonotype with a few counts. The rearrangement links TRBV6-5 to TRBJ2-1; 7 nucleotides align to TRBD1. CDR3 size: 15 residues. V lost 2 bases, J lost 2 bases, and 3 bases stayed unmatched. CDR1 and CDR2 (germline): MNHEY, SVGAGI. CDR3 sequence reads: CASSYPGQTYNEQFF. The CDR3 region has the DNA TGTGCCAGCAGTTACCCGGGACAGACCTACAATGAGCAGTTCTTC.